This TCR beta chain derives from a study of cytomegalovirus exposure and HLA in healthy donors. Study-wide results and caveats: DRB1 showed the most TCR associations and HLA-C the fewest in a later analysis, as rates varied by HLA locus.

The germline gives CDR1 MNHEY, CDR2 SVGAGI. V lost 6 bases and J lost 4; bases outside the gene matches: 3. The CDR3 is made up of 13 amino acids. These donors, healthy bone marrow donors, were studied. Likely unrecorded immune exposures existed in these nominally healthy donors. As concerns this clone: Its specificity is not known.

A multiplex PCR was run with 60 Vbeta primers and 13 Jbeta primers. Measured with immunoSEQ multiplex PCR; TCRdb has only the in-frame clones, and not every one. This sample has about 130,000 clones, with about 74% found just once. The sequence was obtained from a man in his late teens or twenties in good health and CMV-seropositive. The sample comprised PBMCs. This rearrangement joins TRBV6-5 to TRBJ1-3; 7 nucleotides agree with TRBD1. The DNA for the CDR3 is TGTGCCAGCAGGAGGGACAGCGGAAACACCATATATTTT. Its protein product is CASRRDSGNTIYF.